This entry features one TCR beta chain sequence. Antigen unknown. Trimming shortened V by 3 bases and J by 6 bases, and 8 bases separated the two germline ends. The CDR3 covers 13 residues. Germline V gene sequence: CDR1 MDHEN, CDR2 SYDVKM. The data derive from a study of OX40 agonist ivuxolimab in advanced cancers. Overall study: Enrollees could have had prior anti-PD-1, anti-PD-L1 or anti-CTLA-4 therapy, which approximately 38% had received.

The repertoire was sequenced with immunoSEQ multiplex PCR; TCRdb's copy has only in-frame clones and lacks some. The sample gives 57,000 or so clones, around 91% of which show up once; 15% to 20% is in the top ten. Broader study findings: Low normalized T-cell clonal expansion also characterized some of the nonresponders.

The material sequenced was CD4+ or CD8+ T cells sorted from blood, taken in a trial of the OX40 agonist ivuxolimab. This clonotype was sampled from an adult with an advanced solid tumor such as melanoma, head and neck, liver or kidney cancer. The V and J genes are TRBV28 and TRBJ2-2; a possible D gene is TRBD2 (5 bases). CDR3 loop: CASSFRGAGELFF. The CDR3 region has the DNA TGTGCCAGCAGTTTCCGGGGTGCCGGGGAGCTGTTTTTT.